The 12 T cell receptor beta chains reported below all come from one sample, sequenced in a study of T-cell memory formation after mild COVID-19 listed by TCRdb under 2021. Library construction relied on 5' RACE. The reads were generated on an Illumina NovaSeq 6000. TCRdb redid the processing of the public reads, applying fastp at Q25 and MiXCR, and retained in-frame beta chains. Rows with a matching CDR3 protein are joined into one entry that keeps the most common DNA and genes. In all, the sample holds about 430,000 distinct CDR3 sequences, and 18% of those were seen once. Jointly, the top ten make up about 22% of the sample. The specimen was PBMCs or a T cell subset sorted from them (not recorded which). These receptors all come from a young man who had mild COVID-19 (a few samples of this study predate the infection). The sample titles of this study are shuffled in the database, so cell type and time point are left out; the donor was told from shared clones.

This clonotype has at least ten counts. This chain joins TRBV5-1 and TRBJ2-1; D gene ambiguous. Deletions cut 0 bases from V and 6 bases from J, with 7 bases between. Germline CDR1 and CDR2: SGHRS and YFSETQ. There are 13 residues in the CDR3. The CDR3 region has the DNA TGCGCCAGCAGCTTGGGCGTACCCAATGAGCAGTTCTTC. It specifies CASSLGVPNEQFF.

The V and J genes are TRBV6-5 and TRBJ1-2; perhaps TRBD1 as D (6 bases). The CDR3 loop spans 14 amino acids. The ends were cut back, 1 base at V and 3 bases at J, with 9 bases in the middle. CDR1 is MNHEY and CDR2 is SVGAGI in the germline V gene. The CDR3 spells CASSYWGGDYGYTF. For the CDR3, the DNA is TGTGCCAGCAGTTACTGGGGGGGCGACTATGGCTACACCTTC.

The rearrangement uses TRBV5-1 and TRBJ2-7; 7 bases are shared with TRBD2. This CDR3 is 14 amino acids long. With 3 bases clipped from V and 3 bases from J, the junction kept 6 bases outside the gene matches. CDR1 and CDR2 from the germline V gene are SGHRS and YFSETQ. The CDR3 protein is CASSSRDYSYEQYF. CDR3 sequence (DNA): TGCGCCAGCAGCTCCCGGGACTATAGCTACGAGCAGTACTTC.

The sample holds a few counts of this clonotype. The genes are TRBV6-2 or TRBV6-3 and TRBJ2-5, with unresolved D. This CDR3 spans 14 amino acids. Germline V gene sequence: CDR1 MNHEY, CDR2 SVGEGT. The V end lost 6 bases, the J end lost 4 bases, and 15 bases lay between the germline ends. CDR3 sequence (DNA): TGTGCCAGCAGAGATACCAGCCAAGGAGAGACCCAGTACTTC. Translating gives CASRDTSQGETQYF.

This clonotype has just a few counts. The V and J genes are TRBV20-1 and TRBJ2-7; D tentatively reads TRBD1 or TRBD2 (5 bases each). In germline, CDR1 is DFQATT, CDR2 SNEGSKA (reference sequence). Trimming cost V 6 bases and J 2 bases, with 17 bases left between them. CDR3 size: 14 residues. The CDR3 protein is CSARFGATTYEQYF. In DNA, the CDR3 is TGCAGTGCGAGGTTCGGGGCTACTACCTACGAGCAGTACTTC.

The chain is built from TRBV6-5 and TRBJ1-1, with 11 bases lining up with TRBD1. The germline CDR1 and CDR2 sequences are MNHEY and SVGAGI. The CDR3 is 15 amino acids. Trimming at V came to 3 bases and at J to 4 bases, leaving 4 bases not matched to a gene. CDR3 loop: CASSYGTGGFTEAFF. For the CDR3, the DNA is TGTGCCAGCAGTTATGGGACAGGGGGGTTCACTGAAGCTTTCTTT.

This clonotype was counted a few times. The V call is TRBV5-1, the J call TRBJ2-5; 8 bases match TRBD2. V shed 4 bases and J 1 base; nucleotides not matched to a gene: 9. The CDR3 is 16 residues long. Germline V lookup: CDR1 SGHRS, CDR2 YFSETQ. The chain's CDR3 is CASSQNGGATQETQYF. For the CDR3, the DNA is TGCGCCAGCAGCCAAAACGGGGGGGCCACCCAAGAGACCCAGTACTTC.

The chain couples TRBV6-5 to TRBJ2-5; 7 bases are shared with TRBD1. In germline, CDR1 is MNHEY, CDR2 SVGAGI. With 0 bases clipped from V and 7 bases from J, the junction kept 14 bases outside the gene matches. The CDR3 sequence is 17 residues long. CDR3 region: CASSYSIVGGGRGTQYF. The CDR3, as DNA: TGTGCCAGCAGTTACTCGATTGTAGGGGGCGGGCGTGGGACCCAGTACTTC.

This chain links TRBV27 with TRBJ2-2, with 7 bases identical to TRBD1. Per germline, CDR1 MNHEY and CDR2 SMNVEV (reference sequence). The CDR3 consists of 14 residues. J lost 5 bases, V lost 7 bases, and 7 bases had no gene match. The CDR3 nucleotides read TGTGCCAGCACTACAGGGGATAGTACCGGGGAGCTGTTTTTT. Residues: CASTTGDSTGELFF.

The chain has TRBV7-9 and TRBJ2-1; 11 nucleotides match TRBD2. The CDR3 is made up of 17 amino acids. Germline V gene data show CDR1 as SEHNR and CDR2 as FQNEAQ (reference sequence). V shed 1 base and J 5 bases; nucleotides not matched to a gene: 7. The CDR3 reads CASSLVAGGPRDNEQFF. In DNA form, the CDR3 reads TGTGCCAGCAGCTTAGTAGCGGGGGGGCCCCGGGACAATGAGCAGTTCTTC.

This clonotype occurred a few times. CDR3 bases: TGTGCCAGCAGTTATAGCCAGGGGGCCACTGAAGCTTTCTTT. This codes for CASSYSQGATEAFF. V is TRBV6-6 and J is TRBJ1-1, with TRBD1 matching 8 bases. Germline V CDR1 and CDR2: MNHNY, SVGAGI (reference sequence). J lost 4 bases, V lost 3 bases, and 4 bases had no gene match. This CDR3 is 14 amino acids long.

The genes are TRBV7-8 and TRBJ1-4, with unresolved D. V lost 5 bases and J 8 bases, leaving 18 bases between the germline ends. Germline loops: CDR1 SGHVS, CDR2 FQNEAQ. The CDR3 covers 15 residues. CDR3 amino acids: CASSGRTEGGEKLFF. In DNA form, the CDR3 reads TGTGCCAGCAGCGGACGGACGGAGGGAGGAGAAAAACTGTTTTTT.